Sequencing of this T cell receptor beta chain was carried out in a study of beta chain features in type 1 diabetes. Study overall: Cell yields, gender and age were comparable in patients and healthy donors.

Of the isolated RNA, all was reverse transcribed, and so the sequenced material was expressed TCRB transcripts. Libraries were prepared by immunoSEQ multiplex PCR; TCRdb keeps only in-frame clonotypes and omits some of them. The sample contains under 300,000 clones, 25% to 35% of which appear only once. The V gene's germline CDR1 is MDHEN and CDR2 SYDVKM. With 2 bases removed from V and 10 bases from J, the gap between germline ends came to 12 bases. CDR3 length: 13 residues. This TCR derives from a man aged 30 to 45 in good health. The J gene is TRBJ2-1, the V gene TRBV28, with D perhaps assigned TRBD1 or TRBD2 (5 bases each). The material sequenced was central memory CD4+ T cells from blood. The DNA for the CDR3 is TGTGCCAGCAGTTTAATCGGGACCAAAGAGCAGTTCTTC. Translated, it gives CASSLIGTKEQFF.